The sequence of this T cell receptor (beta chain) was determined in a study of T cell responses to AZD1222 COVID-19 vaccine. Notes on the study in general: Vaccine-associated CD4 TCRs ranged over spike, dominating at 160-218 and 743-854. After two AZD1222 doses, spike-specific TCR breadth and depth rose versus day 0. None of the repertoires were sampled until the peak T cell response had passed. In a largely white British group with more females than males, clonal diversity was possibly underestimated.

About this clone: Its specificity is unknown.

TCRdb keeps only in-frame clones here, not all; method: immunoSEQ multiplex PCR. The table records roughly 150,000 clones, around 92% of them present only once. Germline trimming cut 9 bases from V and 0 bases from J; bases unmatched to any gene: 13. The CDR3 loop spans 18 amino acids. The germline V gene encodes CDR1 SGHRS and CDR2 YFSETQ. The gene calls are TRBV5-1 and TRBJ2-3; 13 positions match TRBD2. This clonotype was obtained from an adult in good health. The sequencing here drew on peripheral blood, taken on day 0 of AZD1222 vaccination. CDR3 protein: CATMAGLTSGGSTDTQYF. The CDR3 DNA reads as TGCGCCACCATGGCGGGACTGACTAGCGGGGGGAGCACAGATACGCAGTATTTT. Complete variable domain (other parts from reference TRBV5-1 and TRBJ2-3): KAGVTQTPRYLIKTRGQQVTLSCSPISGHRSVSWYQQTPGQGLQFLFEYFSETQRNKGNFPGRFSGRQFSNSRSEMNVSTLELGDSALYLCATMAGLTSGGSTDTQYFGPGTRLTVL.